This T cell receptor (beta chain) was recovered during a study of cytomegalovirus exposure and HLA in healthy donors. The study's findings and limits: The study carried out a later analysis of TCR beta sequences. It associated around 17,000 of them with specific HLA alleles at a false discovery rate of 0.05.

PCR employed 60 Vbeta and 13 Jbeta primers. Libraries were prepared by immunoSEQ multiplex PCR; TCRdb keeps only in-frame clonotypes and omits some of them. The sample carries 70,000 to 95,000 clones, approximately 79% recorded once. The CDR3 consists of 13 residues. Germline loops: CDR1 MNHNY, CDR2 SVGAGI (reference sequence). This clone was counted a few times. What it binds is unknown. Material: PBMCs. The rearrangement joins TRBV6-6 to TRBJ1-1, with a weak D call TRBD1 (6 bases). The TCR sequence derives from a human donor in good health. The CDR3 loop is CAARGARNTEAFF. CDR3 bases: TGTGCAGCCCGGGGGGCGCGTAACACTGAAGCTTTCTTT.